This T cell receptor (beta chain) was profiled in a study of CD4 T cells in relation to SARS-CoV-2 and coronaviruses. Study as a whole: Crossreactive spike epitopes shared across donors were mapped to their HLA restriction.

CD4+ T cells from unexposed donors were obtained before the COVID-19 pandemic (2011-2018). After 10 to 11 days of culture, CD4+ T cells were isolated. About this clone: The antigen is not known.

Only in-frame clones appear in the TCRdb table, and some are missing; sequencing was by immunoSEQ multiplex PCR. The sample has more than 15,000 clones, about 78% seen once; the top ten hold around 20%. Overall study results and limits: Compared with monoreactive clones, crossreactive clones showed significantly weaker SARS-CoV-2 expansion. This crossreactivity analysis covered spike protein alone, no other viral proteins.

Germline CDR1 KGHSH, CDR2 LQKENI. The CDR3 spans 16 residues. The V and J ends lost 1 base and 2 bases, in that order; junction bases with no gene match: 6. The sequenced sample was CD4+ T cells from PBMCs, cultured in vitro. V gene TRBV18 combines with J gene TRBJ2-7; TRBD2 matches at 9 bases. This clonotype was obtained from a human donor in good health. The CDR3 sequence is CASSPQPGLAAYEQYF. In DNA form, the CDR3 reads TGTGCCAGCTCACCACAACCGGGACTAGCTGCCTACGAGCAGTACTTC.